This TCR beta chain was recovered during a study of shared clonotypes between healthy human individuals. Study-level results: Richness estimates generally favored naive over memory subsets. Clonotype sharing across a few donors was observed for about 4.8% of naive CD4 clonotypes. The study's rarefaction showed incomplete sorted-subset sequencing despite large depth.

Comment on this clone: Its antigen is not known.

In replicate PCRs of sorted subsets, roughly 200 ng DNA, about 29,000 T cell genomes, was used. Only in-frame clones appear in the TCRdb table, and some are missing; sequencing was by immunoSEQ multiplex PCR. The sample has fewer than 1.4 million clones, approximately 80% seen once. The V and J ends lost 7 bases and 3 bases respectively, with 16 bases between them. CDR1 is SEHNR, CDR2 FQNEAQ, per germline (reference sequence). CDR3 length: 14 residues. Sequenced: memory CD4+ T cells from PBMCs. The sample's subset: CD45RA-negative fraction. V gene TRBV7-9 combines with J gene TRBJ2-7; D might be TRBD1 (5 bases). The receptor's source is a man aged 18 to 30 in good health. Some clones in this sample may be carry-over from other donors' samples. CDR3 nucleotides: TGTGCCAGCAACCAGGGTGCGTTTGACTACGAGCAGTACTTC. It codes for CASNQGAFDYEQYF.